The text below deals with one T cell receptor (beta chain). The entry originates in a study of shared clonotypes between healthy human individuals. Terminally differentiated effector memory CD45RA+ cells were excluded by CCR7 positive selection of CD45RO-negative cells. Measured with immunoSEQ multiplex PCR; TCRdb has only the in-frame clones, and not every one. Among hundreds of thousands of clones listed, more than 85% were seen once. V shed 4 bases and J shed 1 base, with 15 bases lying between them. The CDR3 spans 16 residues. CDR1 is SGHNT and CDR2 is YYREEE in the germline V gene (reference sequence).

V usage is TRBV5-4 and J usage is TRBJ2-1; D might be TRBD2 (5 bases). The specimen sequenced was naive CD8+ T cells sorted from blood. The receptor's source is a man aged 25 to 40 in good health. This CDR3 is CASSGLAAGSYNEQFF. The CDR3 DNA sequence: TGTGCCAGCAGCGGACTTGCTGCCGGATCCTACAATGAGCAGTTCTTC.